The source of this TCR beta chain is a study of beta chain features in type 1 diabetes. This clone was seen once. The CDR3 totals 11 residues. Germline loops: CDR1 SQVTM, CDR2 ANQGSEA. V gave up 5 bases and J gave up 6 bases, with 10 bases separating them. Expressed TCRB transcripts were sequenced after all isolated RNA was converted to cDNA. This table comes from immunoSEQ multiplex PCR, and its TCRdb copy is limited to in-frame clones, with some not included. Of roughly 250,000 clones listed, 68% are singletons. This clonotype originated in a man aged 25 to 40 in good health. The chain recombines TRBV29-1 with TRBJ1-1, with D unclear. Sequenced: naive CD4+ T cells from blood. The CDR3 is CSVQTASEAFF. As DNA, the CDR3 is TGCAGCGTTCAAACCGCTTCTGAAGCTTTCTTT.